This record covers a single T cell receptor beta chain. There is no known antigen for this receptor. No per-base quality is available; no much larger clone lies one base away. The V and J ends are trimmed by 0 bases and 3 bases, leaving 10 bases between them. The germline V gene (reference sequence) sets CDR1 to DFQATT and CDR2 to SNEGSKA. The CDR3 numbers 14 residues from cysteine through phenylalanine. The DNA shown is the 42-base CDR3, in frame from base 1. The data were obtained in a study of T cells in Graves' hyperthyroidism and ophthalmopathy (dated by TCRdb to about 2019). Concerning the study at large: Peripheral blood samples were taken at initial diagnosis, before any treatment was given. The paper reports TCR Vbeta CDR3 sequencing of some 140 peripheral blood samples: 40 to 45 ophthalmopathy, fewer than 85 hyperthyroidism and 17 progressor patients. Once sampling was done, hyperthyroidism patients were given methimazole at a starting dose of 30 mg daily, whereas ophthalmopathy patients were given high-dose intravenous methylprednisolone. In about 6 Graves' hyperthyroidism patients, the study also compared T-cell repertoires from thyroid tissue with T-cell repertoires from blood. An independent validation cohort of under 20 hyperthyroidism patients and approximately 17 patients who later progressed to ophthalmopathy tested prospective prediction of ophthalmopathy. TCR V-J signatures able to tell the groups apart were searched for in a discovery cohort of around 95 patients, of whom more than 40 had Graves' ophthalmopathy and about 60 had stable Graves' hyperthyroidism. For training and testing, the 110 or so patients in the discovery cohort were randomly divided in a 7:3 ratio. Overall results and qualifications from the work: No statistical method was used to fix the sample size in advance, and group allocation was not hidden from the investigators. Ophthalmopathy was separated from stable hyperthyroidism by a 13 V-J signature model, with roughly 88% sensitivity and about 81% specificity obtained in cross-validation and 80%/75% obtained in testing. Most expanded thyroid clonotypes (frequency above 0.001) were also detected in blood, suggesting blood repertoires may reflect thyroid immune responses. During validation, the model predicted progression to ophthalmopathy a median of roughly 7.1 months ahead of onset, with approximately 71% sensitivity and 72.22% specificity.

Hyperthyroidism patients were aged 18 to 65 years and newly diagnosed, with disease duration of less than 2 months. Patients with uncontrolled infections, other autoimmune diseases, pregnancy or lactation were excluded. Clinical symptoms, serum thyroxine and TRAb, thyroid ultrasound, and orbital computed tomography formed the basis for the diagnoses. For progressor patients, blood was drawn at the first diagnosis of hyperthyroidism, before any ophthalmopathy symptoms had appeared. PBMCs were isolated from approximately 10 ml of fresh peripheral blood by Ficoll-Paque density gradient centrifugation. Progressor patients were defined as those initially diagnosed with Graves' hyperthyroidism in whom ophthalmopathy developed during follow-up. Total RNA was extracted with Trizol reagent, and quality was checked on an Agilent 2100 Bioanalyzer. Amplification of TCR beta CDR3 regions was carried out from RNA transcripts. A first-round RT-PCR of the TCR CDR3 used the HTBI primer set with the Qiagen OneStep RT-PCR kit. The libraries were constructed in a second round of multiplex PCR and then size-selected and purified. Sequencing of the libraries was done on an Illumina HiSeq2000 using paired-end 100 bp reads. As for how the authors treated the data: SOAPnuke was used to process the raw data, with reads discarded if the reads contained adapters or uncalled bases, had a mean Phred below 15, or lacked an exact constant-primer or identifier match. High-quality paired reads were merged using COPE v1.2.5, and each unique nucleotide sequence was defined as a clonotype. MiTCR v1.1 was used to align the clonotypes against IMGT TRBV, TRBD and TRBJ reference segments. Analysis was restricted to V-J combinations with a frequency above 0.0001, which covered 98% to 99.2% of repertoires. A TCS score was defined as the ratio of F50 (clonal expansion) to E x V (chaos), with BLOSUM62-based TCRdist applied between CDR3 peptides within each V-J. Welch's t-statistics and random forest reduced several hundred V-J features to about 12, which were used in a naive Bayes classifier (R e1071). TCRdb cleaned the public reads at Q25 with fastp, built clones with MiXCR and kept in-frame beta chains. When rows share a CDR3 protein, they turn into one entry using the most common DNA and genes. These V and J calls originate from TCRdb's pipeline instead of the authors' own analysis. The sample profile shows over 700,000 distinct CDR3 sequences; approximately 19% of them were found once. Together, the top ten hold around 15% of the sample.

In this chain, TRBV20-1 is recombined with TRBJ2-3; confidence is insufficient to name the D gene. The receptor's source is a woman between 50 and 59 years old with Graves' hyperthyroidism that later progressed to Graves' ophthalmopathy. The material sequenced was blood. The DNA sequence is TGCAGTGCTAGAGACAGTCGCAGGACAGATACGCAGTATTTT. Translated, it reads CSARDSRRTDTQYF.